This T cell receptor beta chain was observed in a study of cytomegalovirus exposure and HLA in healthy donors. Study conclusions and caveats: Most of the CMV-associated TCR beta chains (in a later analysis) appeared to be HLA-restricted. Information on immune exposure was restricted to one variable (CMV serostatus).

A remark on this clone: Its cognate antigen is unknown.

Trimming removed 5 bases at V and 5 bases at J, with 12 bases between. The CDR3 is 13 residues long. CDR1 and CDR2 (germline): SGHTA, FQGTGA. Primers included in the PCR were 60 Vbeta and 13 Jbeta primers. Assay used: immunoSEQ multiplex PCR; TCRdb lists only in-frame clones, some missing. This table has 150,000 to 180,000 clones, 80% appearing once. This chain uses TRBV7-3 with TRBJ2-5; D unclear. Material: PBMCs. This receptor was identified in a woman aged 40 to 50 in good health and CMV-seropositive. The CDR3 protein is CASSPASRETQYF. CDR3 nucleotides: TGTGCCAGCAGCCCAGCTAGTCGGGAGACCCAGTACTTC.